These 9 T cell receptor beta chains share one sample of origin, sequenced in a study of blood T cells in healthy people across ages. It was with a sample-barcoded 5' primer and a J-beta primer mix that a second PCR of roughly 7 to 12 cycles was run. One entry per CDR3 protein results from TCRdb running MiXCR on the 5' RACE reads. The sample includes around 690,000 distinct CDR3 sequences, around 54% of them seen just once. Sequenced sample: blood. The receptors here all came from a man between 60 and 75 years old in good health.

This clonotype was recorded once. The gene calls are TRBV11-2 and TRBJ2-6; D possibly matches TRBD1 or TRBD2 (5 bases each). Trimming stripped 4 bases from V and 0 bases from J, with 10 bases between. The CDR3 sequence is 16 residues long. Germline V lookup: CDR1 SGHAT, CDR2 FQNNGV. CDR3 sequence reads: CASSWGRTSGANVLTF. The DNA for the CDR3 is TGTGCCAGCAGCTGGGGACGGACCTCTGGGGCCAACGTCCTGACTTTC.

This clonotype turned up a few times. The chain recombines TRBV4-2 with TRBJ1-4; D may be TRBD1 (5 bases). In germline, CDR1 is LGHNA, CDR2 YNFKEQ. Trimming took off 0 bases at V and 8 bases at J, with 13 bases between the two ends. This CDR3 region has 15 residues. The CDR3 nucleotides read TGTGCCAGCAGCCAAGATAGGGGAAGGGAGGAAAAACTGTTTTTT. Residues: CASSQDRGREEKLFF.

The V gene is TRBV4-1, the J gene TRBJ1-2; 7 nucleotides match TRBD1. Germline assignment: CDR1 MGHRA and CDR2 YSYEKL. The length of the CDR3 is 16 residues. V lost 1 base, J lost 8 bases, and 13 bases stayed unmatched. DNA of the CDR3: TGCGCCAGCAGCCAAGGGCCCCAACAGGGGTTTAAGGGCTACACCTTC. It codes for CASSQGPQQGFKGYTF.

In this sample, this clonotype turned up a few times. V gene TRBV29-1 combines with J gene TRBJ1-1; D uncertain. V lost 4 bases to trimming and J lost 3 bases, with 12 bases between them. The CDR3 consists of 13 residues. CDR1 and CDR2 from the germline V gene are SQVTM and ANQGSEA. CDR3 residues: CSVAWARDTEAFF. CDR3 nucleotides: TGCAGCGTTGCTTGGGCGAGGGACACTGAAGCTTTCTTT.

The chain is built from TRBV3-1 and TRBJ2-3; D is unresolved. The V gene's germline CDR1 is LGHDT and CDR2 YNNKEL (reference sequence). The CDR3 has 13 residues. The V end lost 4 bases, the J end lost 7 bases, and 12 bases lay between the germline ends. In nucleotides, the CDR3 is TGTGCCAGCAGCCCCTGGGAATTAAATACGCAGTATTTT. This codes for CASSPWELNTQYF.

The chain couples TRBV20-1 to TRBJ2-7; TRBD1 matches 8 bases. This CDR3 is 12 amino acids long. CDR1 is DFQATT and CDR2 is SNEGSKA in the germline V gene (reference sequence). V trimming: 7 bases; J trimming: 3 bases; junction bases outside the gene matches: 5. The CDR3 nucleotides read TGCAGTGTTCCGGGACAGGTCTACGAGCAGTACTTC. Protein product: CSVPGQVYEQYF.

The rearrangement joins TRBV5-1 to TRBJ2-7, with 12 bases lining up with TRBD2. V lost 3 bases and J lost 6; bases outside the gene matches: 4. The CDR3 has 14 amino acids. Per germline, CDR1 SGHRS and CDR2 YFSETQ. CDR3 bases: TGCGCCAGCAGCTCGACTAGCGGGGGTGCCGAGCAGTACTTC. Its translation: CASSSTSGGAEQYF.

This chain connects TRBV11-2 to TRBJ1-2; possibly TRBD1 for D (5 bases). V was trimmed by 2 bases and J by 5 bases, leaving 12 bases between them. This CDR3 is built from 14 residues. CDR1 is SGHAT, CDR2 FQNNGV, per germline. The CDR3 region has the DNA TGTGCCAGCAGCTTACCTGACAGCTTATATGGCTACACCTTC. Amino acids: CASSLPDSLYGYTF. Full variable domain (rest looked up from reference TRBV11-2 and TRBJ1-2): EAGVAQSPRYKIIEKRQSVAFWCNPISGHATLYWYQQILGQGPKLLIQFQNNGVVDDSQLPKDRFSAERLKGVDSTLKIQPAKLEDSAVYLCASSLPDSLYGYTFGSGTRLTVV.

This chain connects TRBV6-2 or TRBV6-3 to TRBJ2-7; D perhaps matches TRBD2 (5 bases). The CDR3 runs to 13 residues. The germline V gene encodes CDR1 MNHEY and CDR2 SVGEGT. Deletions cut 6 bases from V and 1 base from J, with 10 bases between. The DNA for the CDR3 is TGTGCCAGCAGGCCTACGGGGTCCTACGAGCAGTACTTC. This gives the protein CASRPTGSYEQYF.